This T cell receptor beta chain was found in a study of shared clonotypes between healthy human individuals. Profiling relied on immunoSEQ multiplex PCR, and the TCRdb table lists in-frame clones only, not all of them. The sample has about 1.5 million clones, around 97% seen once; the top ten hold more than 0.9%. The sample taken for sequencing was naive CD4+ T cells sorted from blood. Indicated subset: CD45RA+ positively selected. This clonotype originated in a man under 40 in good health.

The CDR3 bases are TGTGCCAGCTCAGAAGAGGGGGTCGGGACCTACGAGCAGTACTTC. It yields the protein CASSEEGVGTYEQYF. The chain links TRBV18 to TRBJ2-7; perhaps TRBD1 as D (6 bases). This CDR3 spans 15 amino acids. Looked up from germline, CDR1 is KGHSH and CDR2 is LQKENI. Deletions cut 5 bases from V and 2 bases from J, with 16 bases between.